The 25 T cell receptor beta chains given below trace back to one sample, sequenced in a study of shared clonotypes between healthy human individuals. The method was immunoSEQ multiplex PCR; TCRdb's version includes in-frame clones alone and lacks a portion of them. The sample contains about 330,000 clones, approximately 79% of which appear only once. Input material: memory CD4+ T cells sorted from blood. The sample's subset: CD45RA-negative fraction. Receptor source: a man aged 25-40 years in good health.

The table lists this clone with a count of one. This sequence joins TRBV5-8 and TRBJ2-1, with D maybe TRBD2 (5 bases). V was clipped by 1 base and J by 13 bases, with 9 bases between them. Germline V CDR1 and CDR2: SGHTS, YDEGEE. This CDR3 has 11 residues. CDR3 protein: CASSLFGLQFF. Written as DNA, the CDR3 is TGTGCCAGCAGCTTGTTTGGACTTCAGTTCTTC.

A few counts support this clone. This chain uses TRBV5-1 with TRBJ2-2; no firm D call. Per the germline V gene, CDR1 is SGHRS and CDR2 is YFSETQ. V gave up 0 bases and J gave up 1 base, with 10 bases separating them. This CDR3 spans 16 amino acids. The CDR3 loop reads CASSLVVTMNTGELFF. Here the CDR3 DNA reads TGCGCCAGCAGCTTGGTTGTGACAATGAACACCGGGGAGCTGTTTTTT.

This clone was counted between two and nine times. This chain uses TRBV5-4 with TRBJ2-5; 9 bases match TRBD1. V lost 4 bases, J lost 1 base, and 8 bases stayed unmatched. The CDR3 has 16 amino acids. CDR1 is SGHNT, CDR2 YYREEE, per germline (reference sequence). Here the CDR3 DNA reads TGTGCCAGCAGCCTGGGACAGGGTAATCTCCAAGAGACCCAGTACTTC. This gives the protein CASSLGQGNLQETQYF.

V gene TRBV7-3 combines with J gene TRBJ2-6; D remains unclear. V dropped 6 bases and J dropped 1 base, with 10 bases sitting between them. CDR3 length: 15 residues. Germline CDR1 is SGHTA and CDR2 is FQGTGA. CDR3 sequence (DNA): TGTGCCAGCAGGAACCGTAGTTCTGGGGCCAACGTCCTGACTTTC. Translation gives CASRNRSSGANVLTF.

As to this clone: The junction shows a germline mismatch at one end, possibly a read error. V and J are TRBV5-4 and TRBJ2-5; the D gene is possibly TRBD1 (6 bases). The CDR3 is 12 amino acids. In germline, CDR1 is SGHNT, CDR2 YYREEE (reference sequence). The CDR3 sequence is CASSLDWGTRHF. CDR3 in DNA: TGTGCCAGCAGCTTGGACTGGGGGACAAGGCACTTC.

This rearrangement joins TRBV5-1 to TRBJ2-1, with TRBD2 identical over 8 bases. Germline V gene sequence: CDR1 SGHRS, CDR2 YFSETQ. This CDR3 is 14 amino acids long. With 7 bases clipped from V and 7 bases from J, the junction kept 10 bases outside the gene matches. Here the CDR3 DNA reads TGCGCCAGCGGGGCGGGAGGTAAGGGAAATGAGCAGTTCTTC. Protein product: CASGAGGKGNEQFF. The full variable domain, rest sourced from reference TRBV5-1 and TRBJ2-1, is KAGVTQTPRYLIKTRGQQVTLSCSPISGHRSVSWYQQTPGQGLQFLFEYFSETQRNKGNFPGRFSGRQFSNSRSEMNVSTLELGDSALYLCASGAGGKGNEQFFGPGTRLTVL.

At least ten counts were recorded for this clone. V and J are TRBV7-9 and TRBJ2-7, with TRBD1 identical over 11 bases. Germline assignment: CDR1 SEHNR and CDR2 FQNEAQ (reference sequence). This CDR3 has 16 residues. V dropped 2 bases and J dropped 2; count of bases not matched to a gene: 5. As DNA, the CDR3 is TGTGCCAGCAGCTTAATCCGGGGACAGGGGGCCTACGAGCAGTACTTC. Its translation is CASSLIRGQGAYEQYF.

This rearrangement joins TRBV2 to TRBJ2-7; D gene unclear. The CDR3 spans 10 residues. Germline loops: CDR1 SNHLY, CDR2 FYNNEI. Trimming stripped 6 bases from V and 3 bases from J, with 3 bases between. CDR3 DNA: TGTGCCAGCAGAATCTACGAGCAGTACTTC. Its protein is CASRIYEQYF.

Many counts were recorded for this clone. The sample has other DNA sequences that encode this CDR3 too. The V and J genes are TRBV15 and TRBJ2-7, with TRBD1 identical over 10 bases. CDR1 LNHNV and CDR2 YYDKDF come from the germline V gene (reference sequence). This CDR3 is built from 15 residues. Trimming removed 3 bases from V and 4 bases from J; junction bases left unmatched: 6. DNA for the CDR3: TGTGCCACCAGCAGCCGACAGGGGGCATTTTACGAGCAGTACTTC. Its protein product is CATSSRQGAFYEQYF.

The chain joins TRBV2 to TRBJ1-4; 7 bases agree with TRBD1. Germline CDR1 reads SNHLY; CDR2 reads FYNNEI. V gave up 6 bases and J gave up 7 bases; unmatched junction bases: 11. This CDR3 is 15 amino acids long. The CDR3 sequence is CASSDHRGGSEKLFF. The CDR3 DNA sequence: TGTGCCAGCAGCGATCACAGGGGAGGAAGTGAAAAACTGTTTTTT.

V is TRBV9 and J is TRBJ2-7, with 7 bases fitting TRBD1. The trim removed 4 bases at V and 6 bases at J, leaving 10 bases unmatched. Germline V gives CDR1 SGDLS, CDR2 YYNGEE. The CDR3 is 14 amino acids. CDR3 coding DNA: TGTGCCAGCAGCCTAGAGGGGACAGAGGGCGAGCAGTACTTC. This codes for CASSLEGTEGEQYF.

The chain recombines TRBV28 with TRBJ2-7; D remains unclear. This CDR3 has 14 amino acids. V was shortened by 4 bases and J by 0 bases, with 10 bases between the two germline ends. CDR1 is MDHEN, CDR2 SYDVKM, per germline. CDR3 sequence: CASSSPQSSYEQYF. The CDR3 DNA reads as TGTGCCAGCAGTTCCCCGCAGAGCTCCTACGAGCAGTACTTC.

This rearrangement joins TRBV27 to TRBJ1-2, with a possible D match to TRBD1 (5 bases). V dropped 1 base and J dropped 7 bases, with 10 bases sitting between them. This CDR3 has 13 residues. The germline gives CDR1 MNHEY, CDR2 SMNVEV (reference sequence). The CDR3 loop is CASSLFGTFGYTF. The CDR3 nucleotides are TGTGCCAGCAGTTTATTCGGGACCTTTGGCTACACCTTC.

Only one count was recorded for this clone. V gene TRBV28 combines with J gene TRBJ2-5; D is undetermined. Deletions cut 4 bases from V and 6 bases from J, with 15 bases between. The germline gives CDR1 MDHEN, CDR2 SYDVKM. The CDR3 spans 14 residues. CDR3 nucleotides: TGTGCCAGCAGTTGGGTTCTGGGGTCGAAGACCCAGTACTTC. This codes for CASSWVLGSKTQYF.

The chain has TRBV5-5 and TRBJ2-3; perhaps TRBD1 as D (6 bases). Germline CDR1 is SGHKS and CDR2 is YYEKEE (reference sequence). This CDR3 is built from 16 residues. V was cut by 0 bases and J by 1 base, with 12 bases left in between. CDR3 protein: CASSLAGAGGTDTQYF. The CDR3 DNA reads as TGTGCCAGCAGCTTGGCCGGGGCAGGGGGCACAGATACGCAGTATTTT.

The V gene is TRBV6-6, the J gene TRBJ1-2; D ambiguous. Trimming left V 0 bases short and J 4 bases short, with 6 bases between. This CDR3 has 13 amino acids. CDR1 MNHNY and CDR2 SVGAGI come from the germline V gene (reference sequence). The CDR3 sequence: CASSYSTLYGYTF. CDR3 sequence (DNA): TGTGCCAGCAGTTACTCGACCCTCTATGGCTACACCTTC.

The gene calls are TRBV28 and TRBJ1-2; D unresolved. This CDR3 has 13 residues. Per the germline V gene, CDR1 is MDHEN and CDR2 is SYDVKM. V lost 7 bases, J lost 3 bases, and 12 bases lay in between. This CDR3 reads CASTSELYYGYTF. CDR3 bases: TGTGCCAGCACCTCAGAGCTTTACTATGGCTACACCTTC.

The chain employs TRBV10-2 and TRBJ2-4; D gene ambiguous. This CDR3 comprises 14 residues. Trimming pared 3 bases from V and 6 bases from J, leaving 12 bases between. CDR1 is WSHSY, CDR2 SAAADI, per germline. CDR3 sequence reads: CASSDRALTNIQYF. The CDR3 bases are TGCGCCAGCAGTGATCGAGCCTTGACAAACATTCAGTACTTC.

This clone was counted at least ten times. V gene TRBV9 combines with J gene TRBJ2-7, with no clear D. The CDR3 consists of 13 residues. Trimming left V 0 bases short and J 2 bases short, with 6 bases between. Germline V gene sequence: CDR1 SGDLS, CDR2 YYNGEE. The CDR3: CASSVATTYEQYF. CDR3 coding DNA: TGTGCCAGCAGCGTAGCAACCACCTACGAGCAGTACTTC.

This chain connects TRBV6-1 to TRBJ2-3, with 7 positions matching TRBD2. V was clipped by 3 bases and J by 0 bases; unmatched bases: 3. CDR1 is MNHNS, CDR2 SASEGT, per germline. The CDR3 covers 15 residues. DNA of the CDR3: TGTGCCAGCAGTGAGGGTAGCGGGAGCACAGATACGCAGTATTTT. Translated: CASSEGSGSTDTQYF.

CDR3 bases: TGTGCCAGCAGTTCGGACAGGGCCGGGTTTACGGAGACCCAGTACTTC. Its translation: CASSSDRAGFTETQYF. The rearrangement joins TRBV28 to TRBJ2-5; TRBD1 matches 8 bases. The ends lost 4 bases at V and 5 bases at J; junction bases unmatched: 12. CDR3 length equals 16 residues. The germline gives CDR1 MDHEN, CDR2 SYDVKM.

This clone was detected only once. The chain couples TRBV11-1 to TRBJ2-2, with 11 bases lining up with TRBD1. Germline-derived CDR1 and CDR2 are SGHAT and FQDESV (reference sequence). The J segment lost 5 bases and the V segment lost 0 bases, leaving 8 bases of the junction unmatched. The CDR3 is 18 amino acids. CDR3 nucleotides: TGTGCCAGCAGCTTAGCTTTTGGACAGGGGGCCGATACCGGGGAGCTGTTTTTT. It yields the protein CASSLAFGQGADTGELFF.

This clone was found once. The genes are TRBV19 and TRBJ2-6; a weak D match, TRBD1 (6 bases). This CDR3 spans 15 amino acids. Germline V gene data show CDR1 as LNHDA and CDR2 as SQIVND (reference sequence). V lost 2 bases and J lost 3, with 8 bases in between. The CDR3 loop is CASSITGYGANVLTF. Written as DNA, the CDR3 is TGTGCCAGTAGTATAACAGGGTATGGGGCCAACGTCCTGACTTTC.

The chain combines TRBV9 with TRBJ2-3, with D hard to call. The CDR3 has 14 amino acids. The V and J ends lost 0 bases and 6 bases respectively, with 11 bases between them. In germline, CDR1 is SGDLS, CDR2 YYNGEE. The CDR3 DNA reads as TGTGCCAGCAGCGTAGAAGGGCAGTTTGATACGCAGTATTTT. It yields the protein CASSVEGQFDTQYF. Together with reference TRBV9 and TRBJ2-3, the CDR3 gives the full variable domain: DSGVTQTPKHLITATGQRVTLRCSPRSGDLSVYWYQQSLDQGLQFLIQYYNGEERAKGNILERFSAQQFPDLHSELNLSSLELGDSALYFCASSVEGQFDTQYFGPGTRLTVL.

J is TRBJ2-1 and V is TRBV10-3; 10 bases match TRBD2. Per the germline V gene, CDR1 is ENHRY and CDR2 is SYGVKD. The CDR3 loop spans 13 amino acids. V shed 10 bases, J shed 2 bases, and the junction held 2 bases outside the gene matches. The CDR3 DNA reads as TGTGCCAGTACTAGCGGGGCCTACAATGAGCAGTTCTTC. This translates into CASTSGAYNEQFF.